This passage covers 26 T cell receptor beta chains from one sample sequenced in a study of cytomegalovirus exposure and HLA in healthy donors. The PCR was carried out with 60 Vbeta primers and 13 Jbeta primers. Sequencing used immunoSEQ multiplex PCR; TCRdb keeps in-frame clones, though not all of them. Of around 200,000 clones listed, around 89% were seen once; the top ten hold approximately 1%. What was sequenced was PBMCs. The source is a woman younger than 30 in good health and CMV-seronegative.

This clone was counted between two and nine times. The V gene is TRBV4-2, the J gene TRBJ1-1, with a weak D call TRBD1 (6 bases). Germline V gene data show CDR1 as LGHNA and CDR2 as YNFKEQ. Trimming shortened V by 0 bases and J by 2 bases, and 22 bases separated the two germline ends. The CDR3 consists of 19 residues. In nucleotides, the CDR3 is TGTGCCAGCAGCCAAGATCCGGCGGCGGGGAGGGGGAGTAACACTGAAGCTTTCTTT. It encodes CASSQDPAAGRGSNTEAFF.

The V and J genes are TRBV11-3 and TRBJ2-3, with a possible D match to TRBD1 (5 bases). With 6 bases removed from V and 2 bases from J, the gap between germline ends came to 12 bases. The CDR3 loop spans 14 amino acids. Germline-derived CDR1 and CDR2 are SGHNT and YENEEA. DNA for the CDR3: TGTGCCAGCAGGCTGGGGCCAAACACAGATACGCAGTATTTT. Its translation is CASRLGPNTDTQYF.

The chain uses TRBV4-3 and TRBJ2-7; 7 nucleotides match TRBD1. Germline CDR1 reads LGHNA; CDR2 reads YSLEER. J was trimmed by 3 bases and V by 3 bases; bases with no gene match: 14. The CDR3 is 17 amino acids. The CDR3 spells CASSQALRTGPNYEQYF. CDR3 coding DNA: TGCGCCAGCAGCCAGGCGCTGAGGACAGGACCCAACTACGAGCAGTACTTC.

The chain recombines TRBV7-6 with TRBJ2-7, with a weak D call TRBD1 (5 bases). The CDR3 runs to 14 residues. The germline V gene encodes CDR1 SGHVS and CDR2 FNYEAQ. Trimming cost V 0 bases and J 3 bases, with 9 bases left between them. The CDR3 protein is CASSLAQGYYEQYF. The CDR3, as DNA: TGTGCCAGCAGCTTAGCGCAGGGATACTACGAGCAGTACTTC.

Only one count was recorded for this clone. This chain uses TRBV5-8 with TRBJ2-3; D unresolved. Trimming shortened V by 10 bases and J by 2 bases, and 14 bases separated the two germline ends. The CDR3 runs to 13 residues. CDR1 is SGHTS, CDR2 YDEGEE, per germline. CDR3 sequence reads: CAGKRSNTDTQYF. Written as DNA, the CDR3 is TGTGCCGGTAAACGGAGTAACACAGATACGCAGTATTTT. Full variable domain (remainder filled in from reference TRBV5-8 and TRBJ2-3): EAGVTQSPTHLIKTRGQQATLRCSPISGHTSVYWYQQALGLGLQFLLWYDEGEERNRGNFPPRFSGRQFPNYSSELNVNALELEDSALYLCAGKRSNTDTQYFGPGTRLTVL.

There are a few counts of this clone. The chain couples TRBV5-6 to TRBJ2-7, with D uncertain. The V end lost 5 bases, the J end lost 1 base, and 13 bases lay between the germline ends. The CDR3 totals 14 residues. Germline V gene lookup returns CDR1 SGHDT and CDR2 YYEEEE. CDR3 nucleotides: TGTGCCAGCAGGGGCCGTGGCAGATCCTACGAGCAGTACTTC. Amino acids: CASRGRGRSYEQYF.

The chain recombines TRBV6-1 with TRBJ2-3, with D possibly being TRBD1 (5 bases). With 4 bases removed from V and 4 bases from J, the gap between germline ends came to 12 bases. The CDR3 is made up of 14 amino acids. Per the germline V gene, CDR1 is MNHNS and CDR2 is SASEGT. Here the CDR3 DNA reads TGTGCCAGCAGTGGGTCTTTGGGGCCAGATACGCAGTATTTT. Translated, it gives CASSGSLGPDTQYF.

In this sample, this clone turned up a few times. J is TRBJ1-3 and V is TRBV11-2; D call uncertain. CDR3 length: 15 amino acids. Germline lookup yields CDR1 SGHAT and CDR2 FQNNGV. Trimming stripped 2 bases from V and 4 bases from J, with 12 bases between. The DNA for the CDR3 is TGTGCCAGCAGCTTACTGGCTCAAGTCGGAAACACCATATATTTT. It codes for CASSLLAQVGNTIYF.

The chain joins TRBV9 to TRBJ2-2; the D is unclear. Germline V gene lookup returns CDR1 SGDLS and CDR2 YYNGEE. The CDR3 is 17 residues long. V lost 0 bases, J lost 0 bases, and 12 bases lay in between. The CDR3 nucleotides read TGTGCCAGCAGCGTAGTGGGCCGCCCGTCGAACACCGGGGAGCTGTTTTTT. Amino acids: CASSVVGRPSNTGELFF. Combining the CDR3 with reference TRBV9 and TRBJ2-2 gives the whole variable domain DSGVTQTPKHLITATGQRVTLRCSPRSGDLSVYWYQQSLDQGLQFLIQYYNGEERAKGNILERFSAQQFPDLHSELNLSSLELGDSALYFCASSVVGRPSNTGELFFGEGSRLTVL.

The table lists this clone with a count of one. This chain connects TRBV9 to TRBJ2-1; 8 bases are a match to TRBD2. Trimming took 2 bases from V and 5 from J; bases not matched to a gene: 6. Per the germline V gene, CDR1 is SGDLS and CDR2 is YYNGEE. CDR3 length: 15 residues. The CDR3 DNA follows: TGTGCCAGCAGCGTTAGCGGGAATACAAACAATGAGCAGTTCTTC. This gives the protein CASSVSGNTNNEQFF. Full variable domain (outside the CDR3, taken from reference TRBV9 and TRBJ2-1): DSGVTQTPKHLITATGQRVTLRCSPRSGDLSVYWYQQSLDQGLQFLIQYYNGEERAKGNILERFSAQQFPDLHSELNLSSLELGDSALYFCASSVSGNTNNEQFFGPGTRLTVL.

The J gene is TRBJ2-3, the V gene TRBV5-1; 11 positions match TRBD2. The CDR3 is made up of 16 amino acids. Germline values: CDR1 SGHRS, CDR2 YFSETQ. After removal of 4 bases from V and 0 bases from J, the junction contained 4 bases not matched to a gene. Written as DNA, the CDR3 is TGCGCCAGCAGCCCGGGACTAGCGGAAAGCACAGATACGCAGTATTTT. Protein: CASSPGLAESTDTQYF.

J is TRBJ2-7 and V is TRBV29-1; D is undetermined. The V end was cut by 5 bases, the J end by 0 bases, with 8 bases between. The germline V gene has CDR1 SQVTM and CDR2 ANQGSEA. This CDR3 is 12 amino acids long. This chain's CDR3 is CSVQVSSYEQYF. The CDR3 nucleotides read TGCAGCGTTCAGGTTAGCTCCTACGAGCAGTACTTC.

This chain links TRBV4-3 with TRBJ2-7; a weak D match, TRBD2 (5 bases). CDR1 is LGHNA, CDR2 YSLEER, per germline. The ends were cut back, 3 bases at V and 6 bases at J, with 18 bases in the middle. The CDR3 totals 15 residues. This CDR3 reads CASSQTGEIATEQYF. In DNA form, the CDR3 reads TGCGCCAGCAGCCAGACCGGGGAAATAGCCACCGAGCAGTACTTC.

The J gene is TRBJ1-2, the V gene TRBV18, with 9 nucleotides matching TRBD1. V lost 0 bases to trimming and J lost 6 bases; unmatched junction nucleotides: 11. This CDR3 comprises 17 residues. The germline CDR1 and CDR2 sequences are KGHSH and LQKENI. The CDR3 region has the DNA TGTGCCAGCTCACCACCCTCACAGGGGGCGTGGGGTGATGGCTACACCTTC. Its protein is CASSPPSQGAWGDGYTF.

This chain connects TRBV5-5 to TRBJ1-1; 10 bases are shared with TRBD1. The CDR3 is 18 amino acids. V trimming: 4 bases; J trimming: 1 base; junction bases outside the gene matches: 13. CDR1 is SGHKS and CDR2 is YYEKEE in the germline V gene (reference sequence). CDR3 DNA: TGTGCCAGCAGCCGAAAGGGGACAGGGGTAGTTTCGAACACTGAAGCTTTCTTT. Its translation: CASSRKGTGVVSNTEAFF.

The chain joins TRBV27 to TRBJ2-7; D is perhaps TRBD2 (6 bases). Trimming shortened V by 3 bases and J by 7 bases, and 7 bases separated the two germline ends. The germline V gene has CDR1 MNHEY and CDR2 SMNVEV (reference sequence). The CDR3 is 11 residues long. DNA of the CDR3: TGTGCCAGCAGTTTTGGAGGGGAGCAGTACTTC. Residues: CASSFGGEQYF.

This sequence joins TRBV30 and TRBJ1-1, with D unresolved. The CDR3 is made up of 14 amino acids. Deletions cut 0 bases from V and 1 base from J, with 9 bases between. Germline CDR1 GTSNPN, CDR2 SVGIG (reference sequence). The CDR3 protein is CAWSVIRGNTEAFF. The CDR3 DNA is TGTGCCTGGAGTGTAATTCGAGGGAACACTGAAGCTTTCTTT.

This clone appeared once. This chain joins TRBV4-1 and TRBJ1-1; D may be TRBD1 (5 bases). This CDR3 is built from 15 residues. Germline V gene sequence: CDR1 MGHRA, CDR2 YSYEKL. Trimming took off 1 base at V and 2 bases at J, with 11 bases between the two ends. For the CDR3, the DNA is TGCGCCAGCAGCCAAGGCCAGGGATTTAACACTGAAGCTTTCTTT. This encodes CASSQGQGFNTEAFF.

The chain recombines TRBV19 with TRBJ2-6; the D gene is possibly TRBD1 (6 bases). V lost 6 bases, J lost 0 bases, and 15 bases lay in between. The CDR3 is 17 residues long. Looked up from germline, CDR1 is LNHDA and CDR2 is SQIVND (reference sequence). The CDR3 DNA follows: TGTGCCAGTAGGACAGGCCAGGGCCTCTCTGGGGCCAACGTCCTGACTTTC. This translates into CASRTGQGLSGANVLTF.

The gene calls are TRBV5-4 and TRBJ2-5, with 7 bases matching TRBD1. J gave up 5 bases and V 7 bases, and 11 bases lay outside the gene matches. CDR3 length equals 14 residues. Germline V gene data show CDR1 as SGHNT and CDR2 as YYREEE (reference sequence). This chain's CDR3 is CASRRQGGEETQYF. The CDR3 nucleotides read TGTGCCAGCCGTCGACAGGGTGGAGAGGAGACCCAGTACTTC. The entire variable domain, with the rest obtained from reference TRBV5-4 and TRBJ2-5, is as follows: ETGVTQSPTHLIKTRGQQVTLRCSSQSGHNTVSWYQQALGQGPQFIFQYYREEENGRGNFPPRFSGLQFPNYSSELNVNALELDDSALYLCASRRQGGEETQYFGPGTRLLVL.

Worth noting for this clone: The junction shows a germline mismatch at one end, possibly a read error. The rearrangement links TRBV2 to TRBJ2-3; D perhaps matches TRBD1 (7 bases). The CDR3 has 15 residues. Germline assignment: CDR1 SNHLY and CDR2 FYNNEI. CDR3 nucleotides: TGTGCAAGCACCAGGGGGGCGAGGGTTTCAGATACGCAGTATTTT. As protein: CASTRGARVSDTQYF.

The chain uses TRBV21-1 and TRBJ1-4; the table calls TRBD1, which could not be checked here. TRBV21-1 is recorded as a pseudogene. This CDR3 has 14 amino acids. The CDR3 protein is CASKWGRTNEKLFF. The CDR3 DNA is TGTGCCAGCAAGTGGGGCAGGACTAATGAAAAACTGTTTTTT.

The chain uses TRBV11-2 and TRBJ2-1; 12 nucleotides line up with TRBD2. This CDR3 region has 18 residues. Germline CDR1 reads SGHAT; CDR2 reads FQNNGV. V trimming: 7 bases; J trimming: 2 bases; junction bases outside the gene matches: 12. The CDR3 protein is CASTSLAGGPKPYNEQFF. CDR3 nucleotide sequence: TGTGCCAGCACCTCTCTAGCGGGAGGGCCTAAGCCCTACAATGAGCAGTTCTTC.

The rearrangement uses TRBV7-7 and TRBJ2-2, with TRBD2 identical over 9 bases. After removal of 5 bases from V and 7 bases from J, the junction contained 8 bases not matched to a gene. This CDR3 has 15 residues. Germline assignment: CDR1 SSHAT and CDR2 FNYEAQ (reference sequence). In nucleotides, the CDR3 is TGTGCCAGCAGCCAAGTAGCGGGAGTTGGCGGGGAGCTGTTTTTT. It translates to CASSQVAGVGGELFF.

The chain carries TRBV4-2 and TRBJ2-1; 9 bases are a match to TRBD1. V lost 3 bases to trimming and J lost 7 bases; unmatched junction nucleotides: 10. Germline V gene sequence: CDR1 LGHNA, CDR2 YNFKEQ. This CDR3 has 16 amino acids. Written as DNA, the CDR3 is TGTGCCAGCAGCCAGATTGGACAGGGGAGGAGAAATGAGCAGTTCTTC. Protein sequence: CASSQIGQGRRNEQFF.

V is TRBV13 and J is TRBJ2-1; D not certain. The ends were cut back, 5 bases at V and 6 bases at J, with 5 bases in the middle. Germline CDR1 reads PRHDT; CDR2 reads FYEKMQ (reference sequence). The CDR3 spans 11 residues. CDR3 nucleotides: TGTGCCAGCAGCGCTAGCAATGAGCAGTTCTTC. As protein: CASSASNEQFF. The full variable domain, in which reference TRBV13 and TRBJ2-1 provide the parts outside the CDR3, is AAGVIQSPRHLIKEKRETATLKCYPIPRHDTVYWYQQGPGQDPQFLISFYEKMQSDKGSIPDRFSAQQFSDYHSELNMSSLELGDSALYFCASSASNEQFFGPGTRLTVL.